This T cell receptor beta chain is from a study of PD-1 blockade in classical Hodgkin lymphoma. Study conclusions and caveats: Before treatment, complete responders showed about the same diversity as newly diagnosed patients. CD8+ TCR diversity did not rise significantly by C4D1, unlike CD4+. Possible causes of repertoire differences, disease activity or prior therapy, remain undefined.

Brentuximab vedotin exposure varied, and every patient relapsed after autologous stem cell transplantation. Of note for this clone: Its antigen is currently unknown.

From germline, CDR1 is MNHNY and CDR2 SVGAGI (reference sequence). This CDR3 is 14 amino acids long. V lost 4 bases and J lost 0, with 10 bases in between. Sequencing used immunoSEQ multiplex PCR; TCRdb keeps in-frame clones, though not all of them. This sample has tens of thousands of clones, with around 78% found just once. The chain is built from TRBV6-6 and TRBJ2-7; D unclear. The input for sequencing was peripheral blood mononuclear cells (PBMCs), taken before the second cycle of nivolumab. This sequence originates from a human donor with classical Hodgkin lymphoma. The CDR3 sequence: CASSFIKNSYEQYV. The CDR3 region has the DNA TGTGCCAGCAGTTTCATCAAGAACTCCTACGAGCAGTACGTC.